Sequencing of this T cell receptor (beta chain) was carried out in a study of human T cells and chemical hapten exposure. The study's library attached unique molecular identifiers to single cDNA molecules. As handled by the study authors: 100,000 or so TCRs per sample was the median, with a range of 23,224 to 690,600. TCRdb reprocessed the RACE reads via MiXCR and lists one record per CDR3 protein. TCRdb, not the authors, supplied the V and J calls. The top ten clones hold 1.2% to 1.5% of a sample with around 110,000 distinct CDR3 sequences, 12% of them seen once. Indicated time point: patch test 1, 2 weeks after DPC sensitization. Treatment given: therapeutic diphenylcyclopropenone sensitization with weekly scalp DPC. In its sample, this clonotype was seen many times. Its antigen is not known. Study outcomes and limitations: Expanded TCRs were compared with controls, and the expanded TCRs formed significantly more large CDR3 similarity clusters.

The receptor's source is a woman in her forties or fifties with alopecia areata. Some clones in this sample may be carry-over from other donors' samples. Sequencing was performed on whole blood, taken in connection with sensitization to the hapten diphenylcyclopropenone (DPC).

CDR3 in amino acids: CASTTGSLNQPQHF. DNA for the CDR3: TGTGCCAGCACGACAGGGTCCCTCAATCAGCCCCAGCATTTT. The chain links TRBV6-2 or TRBV6-3 to TRBJ1-5; TRBD1 matches 7 bases. The CDR3 extends over 14 amino acids. V was clipped by 7 bases and J by 3 bases; unmatched bases: 6. Germline values: CDR1 MNHEY, CDR2 SVGEGT.